This entry lists 14 T cell receptor beta chains sequenced from one sample in a study of glioma-infiltrating T cells after dendritic cell vaccination. Some clones are missing from TCRdb's copy, which holds only in-frame ones; the method was immunoSEQ multiplex PCR. This table has around 37,000 clones, approximately 82% appearing once. The specimen was blood, collected before dendritic cell vaccination. These receptors were collected from a human donor with glioblastoma.

The chain links TRBV2 to TRBJ1-4; D might be TRBD1 (5 bases). Trimming removed 5 bases from V and 0 bases from J, with 10 bases in between. Per the germline V gene, CDR1 is SNHLY and CDR2 is FYNNEI. The CDR3 contains 15 residues. CDR3 nucleotides: TGTGCCAGCAGTCGCGGGACCGCAACTAATGAAAAACTGTTTTTT. Its translation: CASSRGTATNEKLFF.

This sequence joins TRBV14 and TRBJ1-2; D remains ambiguous. Deletions cut 2 bases from V and 3 bases from J, with 7 bases between. This CDR3 has 13 residues. Germline V lookup: CDR1 SGHDN, CDR2 FVKESK. Written as DNA, the CDR3 is TGTGCCAGCAGCCAATTTCCGGACTATGGCTACACCTTC. Its protein is CASSQFPDYGYTF.

This clone was detected once. J is TRBJ1-2 and V is TRBV2, with D unresolved. The CDR3 is 15 amino acids. Trimming shortened V by 0 bases and J by 4 bases, and 12 bases separated the two germline ends. The V gene's germline CDR1 is SNHLY and CDR2 FYNNEI. CDR3 in amino acids: CASSEAARSLYGYTF. CDR3 sequence (DNA): TGTGCCAGCAGTGAAGCGGCCAGGTCCCTCTATGGCTACACCTTC. Complete variable domain (other parts from reference TRBV2 and TRBJ1-2): EPEVTQTPSHQVTQMGQEVILRCVPISNHLYFYWYRQILGQKVEFLVSFYNNEISEKSEIFDDQFSVERPDGSNFTLKIRSTKLEDSAMYFCASSEAARSLYGYTFGSGTRLTVV.

V is TRBV13 and J is TRBJ1-1; possible D gene TRBD1, 6 bases. Germline CDR1 reads PRHDT; CDR2 reads FYEKMQ (reference sequence). With 3 bases removed from V and 0 bases from J, the gap between germline ends came to 8 bases. The CDR3 loop spans 14 amino acids. CDR3 DNA sequence: TGTGCCAGCAGCTTTGGACAGTTGAACACTGAAGCTTTCTTT. It yields the protein CASSFGQLNTEAFF.

This clone was recorded once. The rearrangement uses TRBV2 and TRBJ1-6, with TRBD1 identical over 7 bases. After removal of 6 bases from V and 5 bases from J, the junction contained 7 bases not matched to a gene. The length of the CDR3 is 15 residues. CDR1 is SNHLY and CDR2 is FYNNEI in the germline V gene. CDR3 in amino acids: CASRAGTENNSPLHF. The DNA for the CDR3 is TGTGCCAGCAGGGCCGGGACAGAGAATAATTCACCCCTCCACTTT.

The CDR3 DNA is TGTGCCAGTAGAGGGGGGGAAGAGACCCAGTACTTC. Translated: CASRGGEETQYF. The genes are TRBV7-2 and TRBJ2-5; maybe TRBD2 (7 bases). The CDR3 has 12 residues. Trimming removed 9 bases from V and 3 bases from J, with 11 bases in between. From germline, CDR1 is SGHTA and CDR2 FQGNSA.

This clone was counted a single time. The V call is TRBV9, the J call TRBJ2-2; 10 bases agree with TRBD2. Germline values: CDR1 SGDLS, CDR2 YYNGEE. The CDR3 contains 16 residues. V was pared by 1 base and J by 4 bases, with 4 bases of the junction left unmatched. This chain's CDR3 is CASSVKSGGATGELFF. Written as DNA, the CDR3 is TGTGCCAGCAGCGTAAAAAGCGGGGGGGCCACCGGGGAGCTGTTTTTT.

V usage is TRBV6-5 and J usage is TRBJ1-1; D is perhaps TRBD1 (5 bases). This CDR3 is 11 amino acids long. Germline V gives CDR1 MNHEY, CDR2 SVGAGI. Trimming cost V 8 bases and J 3 bases, with 7 bases left between them. This CDR3 is CASLRDTEAFF. Here the CDR3 DNA reads TGTGCCAGCCTCAGGGACACTGAAGCTTTCTTT.

This chain joins TRBV10-3 and TRBJ1-2; 12 nucleotides line up with TRBD1. The germline V gene encodes CDR1 ENHRY and CDR2 SYGVKD. The V gene end was trimmed by 6 bases and the J gene end by 7 bases; junction bases not matched to a gene: 12. This CDR3 contains 16 residues. The CDR3 region has the DNA TGTGCCATCAGGCCCGGGACAGGGGGCGCCCTCAGTGGCTACACCTTC. Protein sequence: CAIRPGTGGALSGYTF.

The rearrangement uses TRBV6-5 and TRBJ2-7, with 8 bases matching TRBD1. CDR3 length equals 15 residues. Germline CDR1 is MNHEY and CDR2 is SVGAGI. V shed 2 bases and J 0 bases; nucleotides not matched to a gene: 3. DNA for the CDR3: TGTGCCAGCAGTTACGGACAGGGTAGCTCCTACGAGCAGTACTTC. Protein product: CASSYGQGSSYEQYF.

As concerns this clone: An end of the junction does not agree with germline; a read error may underlie this. CDR3 in amino acids: CASSLAAGYEQYF. The CDR3 nucleotides read TGTGCTAGCAGCTTAGCAGCAGGCTACGAGCAGTACTTC. This sequence joins TRBV7-7 and TRBJ2-7; D is undetermined. CDR1 SSHAT and CDR2 FNYEAQ come from the germline V gene (reference sequence). This CDR3 has 13 residues. Full variable domain (missing parts from reference TRBV7-7 and TRBJ2-7): GAGVSQSPRYKVTKRGQDVTLRCDPISSHATLYWYQQALGQGPEFLTYFNYEAQPDKSGLPSDRFSAERPEGSISTLTIQRTEQRDSAMYRCASSLAAGYEQYFGPGTRLTVT.

The V and J genes are TRBV27 and TRBJ1-2; 7 bases match TRBD1. Germline-derived CDR1 and CDR2 are MNHEY and SMNVEV (reference sequence). With V trimmed by 3 bases and J by 2 bases, 0 bases remained unmatched. The CDR3 is 13 residues long. The CDR3 DNA is TGTGCCAGCAGTTTCAGGGGGAACTATGGCTACACCTTC. Its translation is CASSFRGNYGYTF.

The chain joins TRBV27 to TRBJ2-3; 11 bases are a match to TRBD2. Germline V CDR1 and CDR2: MNHEY, SMNVEV (reference sequence). This CDR3 is 14 amino acids long. Unmatched junction bases numbered 4, after V lost 5 bases and J lost 6 bases. CDR3 in DNA: TGTGCCAGCAGTCAGACTAGCGGGGTTGATACGCAGTATTTT. It is translated as CASSQTSGVDTQYF.

The CDR3: CASSQPHLAGVWYF. In nucleotides, the CDR3 is TGCGCCAGCAGCCAACCTCATCTAGCGGGGGTATGGTATTTT. This chain links TRBV4-3 with TRBJ2-3; 10 nucleotides match TRBD2. V was clipped by 2 bases and J by 14 bases; unmatched bases: 10. The CDR3 totals 14 residues. Germline values: CDR1 LGHNA, CDR2 YSLEER.